Listed below are T cell receptor beta chains from one sample, sequenced in a study of blood T cell repertoires in COVID-19. The protocol was immunoSEQ multiplex PCR, while the TCRdb copy is restricted to in-frame clones and leaves out a portion. This table has approximately 140,000 clones, approximately 90% appearing once. Sequencing used PBMCs or T cells enriched from blood (not recorded which). These TCRs come from a woman aged 40-49 years who had been exposed to COVID-19. CDR3s include the opening cysteine and the closing phenylalanine or tryptophan. Fields, in order: J gene, D gene, clone size, V gene, CDR3 protein, CDR3 DNA. D genes are given only for firm matches. Clone sizes are given selectively: once, few, many, or a class where the clone is expanded.

TRBJ2-3	NA	NA	TRBV10-1	CASSPDYPPDTQYF	TGCGCCAGCAGTCCAGACTACCCTCCAGATACGCAGTATTTT
TRBJ2-5	TRBD1	NA	TRBV5-1	CASSLEQGPAQETQYF	TGCGCCAGCAGCTTGGAACAGGGGCCGGCCCAAGAGACCCAGTACTTC
TRBJ2-6	TRBD1	NA	TRBV11-2	CATRTGDSGANVLTF	TGTGCCACCCGGACAGGCGACTCTGGGGCCAACGTCCTGACTTTC
TRBJ1-1	NA	NA	TRBV2	CASSDGGGMNTEAFF	TGTGCCAGCAGTGACGGAGGCGGTATGAACACTGAAGCTTTCTTT
TRBJ2-2	NA	NA	TRBV7-9	CASSLAGKSPLTGELFF	TGTGCCAGCAGCTTGGCAGGGAAATCCCCTTTAACCGGGGAGCTGTTTTTT
TRBJ1-2	NA	NA	TRBV9	CASSEVVTTRGGYGYTF	TGTGCCAGCAGCGAAGTAGTAACGACAAGGGGGGGCTATGGCTACACCTTC
TRBJ1-5	NA	once	TRBV19	CASRSIVASGNQPQHF	TGTGCCAGTAGGAGCATCGTAGCTAGCGGGAATCAGCCCCAGCATTTT
TRBJ2-5	NA	NA	TRBV6-6	CASSYSVGETQYF	TGTGCCAGCAGTTACTCTGTCGGAGAGACCCAGTACTTC
TRBJ1-1	NA	NA	TRBV29-1	CSVYAGAQTEAFF	TGCAGCGTTTATGCAGGGGCCCAGACTGAAGCTTTCTTT
TRBJ2-3	TRBD2	NA	TRBV5-4	CASSLRGRGLAGAGDTQYF	TGTGCCAGCAGCTTAAGGGGCCGGGGACTAGCGGGAGCTGGAGATACGCAGTATTTT
TRBJ1-1	TRBD1	once	TRBV5-1	CASSPGTGTNTEAFF	TGCGCCAGCAGCCCAGGGACAGGGACGAACACTGAAGCTTTCTTT
TRBJ1-2	TRBD1	NA	TRBV4-1	CASSPWTGDGYTF	TGCGCCAGCAGCCCCTGGACAGGGGATGGCTACACCTTC
TRBJ2-1	TRBD2	NA	TRBV3-1/TRBV3-2	CASSQGKMSGGADNEQFF	TGTGCCAGCAGCCAAGGAAAAATGAGCGGGGGGGCAGACAATGAGCAGTTCTTC
TRBJ1-2	NA	NA	TRBV6-5	CASMPPGRNGYTF	TGTGCCAGCATGCCGCCCGGGAGGAATGGCTACACCTTC
TRBJ2-5	TRBD1	NA	TRBV10-2	CASSESPGGTQYF	TGCGCCAGCAGTGAGTCCCCAGGGGGGACCCAGTACTTC
TRBJ1-1	TRBD1	NA	TRBV7-6	CASSPPTGMNTEAFF	TGTGCCAGCAGCCCCCCGACAGGGATGAACACTGAAGCTTTCTTT